This paragraph covers one TCR beta chain sequence. Its antigen has not been determined. Per-base quality was not reported, and no clone a single base away is much larger than it. The immunoSEQ kit was used, according to the manufacturer's recommendations, to generate TCR beta libraries from genomic DNA. For library preparation, a first multiplex PCR was performed with proprietary primers, followed by a second PCR in which unique barcodes were added, and bead cleanups were performed after each round. Each sample batch included a kit-provided positive control reaction and a negative control reaction. The final libraries were assessed on an Agilent 4200 TapeStation D1000 ScreenTape, pooled by volume, and quantified by qPCR. Sequencing ran on an Illumina NextSeq500 with a MidOutput 150-cycle cartridge, using 156 Read1 and 15 Index1 cycles with kit custom primers. The pooled library was loaded at 0.9 to 1 pM with a roughly 22% PhiX control spike-in. The paper's data handling went like this. Vendor-processed data were analyzed in R, with a clonotype defined as all T cells sharing the same CDR3 nucleotide sequence. In the clone abundance analyses, frequencies were normalized to the 10,000 most abundant clones in each sample. Before analysis, public T cell clones were removed, and these numbered fewer than six per sample on average. Tumor-enriched and baseline blood-enriched clonotypes were defined by at least a 32-fold difference in abundance between compartments. A beta-binomial differential abundance model was used to identify clonotypes that expanded or contracted between blood time points. The Baroni-Urbani and Buser coefficient was used to measure tumor-blood repertoire similarity, and groups were compared with two-tailed Wilcoxon tests in R. As stored in TCRdb, this immuneACCESS dataset retains in-frame rearrangements with V and J assigned. A fraction of the clones does not appear; measured against another copy, unresolved V genes explain less than half of the discrepancy, and the remainder lacks a known reason. The D gene and trimming were derived from the DNA, and the V and J assignments and clone size from that table. Recorded for this sample are around 130,000 clones; roughly 77% of them occurred a single time. The ten largest clones take up less than 2.5% of the sample.

The record originates from a study of radiation and T cells in renal cell carcinoma (dated by TCRdb to about 2020). Background for the entire study: The samples were obtained from a clinical trial, where primary renal cell carcinomas were treated with 15 Gy stereotactic body radiation therapy and then removed by nephrectomy 4 weeks afterward. In total, 50 or so samples underwent TCR beta sequencing: 25 or so tumors plus 27 peripheral blood samples. Across all 50 or so samples, 4,016,671 unique CDR3 nucleotide sequences, encoding 2.5 million to 3 million unique CDR3 amino acid sequences, were identified. The study at large found these results: In blood, the top tumor clonotypes increased from baseline to 2 weeks after radiation and then shrank by 4 weeks, which suggests a temporary expansion of tumor-resident clones. No pretreatment tumor biopsies were available, so the baseline intratumoral presence of clonotypes could not be determined. Changes in the blood repertoire were not tracked past 4 weeks after treatment. With a single-armed trial design, the study had no way to address how radiation dose or scheduling affects the TCR repertoire.

Interpreted using the paper, the time point label stands for: blood 2 weeks post-SBRT. Taken with the paper, the label for treatment or condition translates to: 15 Gy SBRT to primary tumor, nephrectomy 4 weeks later. To track tumor-enriched clonotypes, serial peripheral blood was sampled from radiation-treated patients at baseline and at 2 weeks and 4 weeks after SBRT. Every patient's renal cell carcinoma showed clear cell pathology. Genomic DNA for TCR sequencing was prepared using the QIAamp DNA Blood Mini Kit (Qiagen). The analyses included only samples that passed all quality control checks. CDR1 and CDR2, per the germline V gene, are SGDLS and YYNGEE. Taken from cysteine to phenylalanine, the CDR3 has 14 residues. This entry keeps only the CDR3 DNA: 42 bases, framed from base 1. V is cut by 3 bases and J by 2 bases, and the space between the germline ends is 9 bases.

This receptor was taken from a woman aged 55-69 years with renal cell carcinoma. The sequenced sample was blood, obtained from a patient whose treatment included radiotherapy and nephrectomy. The chain is assembled from TRBV9 and TRBJ2-1, with no reliable assignment of the D segment. The CDR3 region has the sequence CASSEPPPYNEQFF. The nucleotides read TGTGCCAGCAGCGAGCCACCCCCCTACAATGAGCAGTTCTTC.